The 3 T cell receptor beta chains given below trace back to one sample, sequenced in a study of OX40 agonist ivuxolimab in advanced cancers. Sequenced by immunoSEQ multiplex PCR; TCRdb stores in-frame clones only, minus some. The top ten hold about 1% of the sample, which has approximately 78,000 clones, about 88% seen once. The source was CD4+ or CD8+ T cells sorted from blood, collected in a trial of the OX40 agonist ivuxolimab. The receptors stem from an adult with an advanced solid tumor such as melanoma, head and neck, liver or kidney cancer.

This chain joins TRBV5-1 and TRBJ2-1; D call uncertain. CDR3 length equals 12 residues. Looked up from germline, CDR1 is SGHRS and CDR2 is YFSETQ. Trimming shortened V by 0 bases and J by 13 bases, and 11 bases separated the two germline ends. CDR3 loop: CASSLDETRQFF. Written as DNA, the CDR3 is TGCGCCAGCAGCTTGGACGAGACACGACAGTTCTTC.

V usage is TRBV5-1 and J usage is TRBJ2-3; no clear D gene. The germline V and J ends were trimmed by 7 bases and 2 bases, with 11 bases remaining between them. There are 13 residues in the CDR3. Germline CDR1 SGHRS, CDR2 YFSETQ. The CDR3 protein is CASRSPATDTQYF. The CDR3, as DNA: TGCGCCAGCCGATCTCCTGCCACAGATACGCAGTATTTT.

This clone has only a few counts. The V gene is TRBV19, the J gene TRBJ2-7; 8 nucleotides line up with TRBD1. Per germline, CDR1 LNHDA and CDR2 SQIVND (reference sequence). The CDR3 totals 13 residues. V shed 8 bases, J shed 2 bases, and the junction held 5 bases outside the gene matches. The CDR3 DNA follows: TGTGCCAGTGGGGTACAGGGGGCCTACGAGCAGTACTTC. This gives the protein CASGVQGAYEQYF.